The sample holds one count of the clone carrying this T cell receptor (beta chain). TCRdb's table, derived via immunoSEQ multiplex PCR, lists solely in-frame clones and lacks some. The sample includes tens of thousands of clones, over 75% of them seen just once. The data stem from a study of identifying expanded T cells in peripheral blood. Germline V CDR1 and CDR2: SGHNT, YYREEE (reference sequence). After removal of 4 bases from V and 6 bases from J, the junction contained 10 bases not matched to a gene. This CDR3 comprises 15 residues. V usage is TRBV5-4 and J usage is TRBJ2-1, with TRBD1 identical over 7 bases. This TCR came from a person aged 18 to 75 in good health. The material sequenced was blood. In DNA form, the CDR3 reads TGTGCCAGCAGCCTAAAGACAGGGCTCCTCAATGAGCAGTTCTTC. This encodes CASSLKTGLLNEQFF.